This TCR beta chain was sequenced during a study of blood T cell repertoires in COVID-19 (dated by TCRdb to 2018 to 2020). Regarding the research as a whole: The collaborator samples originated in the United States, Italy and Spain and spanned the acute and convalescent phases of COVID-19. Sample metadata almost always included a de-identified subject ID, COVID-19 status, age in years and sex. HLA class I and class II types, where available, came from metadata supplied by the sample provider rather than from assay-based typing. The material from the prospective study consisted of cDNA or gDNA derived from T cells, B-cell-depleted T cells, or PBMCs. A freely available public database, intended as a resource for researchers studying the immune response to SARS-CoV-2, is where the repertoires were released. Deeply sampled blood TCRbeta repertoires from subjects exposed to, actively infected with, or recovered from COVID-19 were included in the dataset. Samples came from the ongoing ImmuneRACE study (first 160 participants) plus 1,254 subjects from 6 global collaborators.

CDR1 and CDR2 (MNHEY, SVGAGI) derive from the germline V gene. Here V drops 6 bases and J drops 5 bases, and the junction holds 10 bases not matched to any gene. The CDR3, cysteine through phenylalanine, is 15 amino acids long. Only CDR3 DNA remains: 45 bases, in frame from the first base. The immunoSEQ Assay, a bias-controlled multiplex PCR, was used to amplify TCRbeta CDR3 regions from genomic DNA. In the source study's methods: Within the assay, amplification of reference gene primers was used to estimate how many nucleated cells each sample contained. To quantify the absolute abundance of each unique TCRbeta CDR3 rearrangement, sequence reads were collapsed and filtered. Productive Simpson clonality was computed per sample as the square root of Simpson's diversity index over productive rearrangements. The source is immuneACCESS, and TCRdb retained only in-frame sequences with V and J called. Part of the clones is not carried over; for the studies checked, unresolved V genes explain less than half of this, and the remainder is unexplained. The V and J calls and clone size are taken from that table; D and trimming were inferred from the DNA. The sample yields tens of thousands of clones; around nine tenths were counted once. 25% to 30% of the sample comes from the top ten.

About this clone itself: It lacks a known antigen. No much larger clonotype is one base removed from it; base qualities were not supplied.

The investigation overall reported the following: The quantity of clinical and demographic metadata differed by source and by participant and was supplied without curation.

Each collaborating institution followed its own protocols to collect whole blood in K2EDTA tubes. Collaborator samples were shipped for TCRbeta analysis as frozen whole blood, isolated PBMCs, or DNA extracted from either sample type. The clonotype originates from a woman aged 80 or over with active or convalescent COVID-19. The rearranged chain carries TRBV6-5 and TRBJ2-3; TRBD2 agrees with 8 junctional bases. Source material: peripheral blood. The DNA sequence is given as TGTGCCAGCAGCAAGGGCGGGGGGAGGCAAGATACGCAGTATTTT. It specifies CASSKGGGRQDTQYF.